The 7 T cell receptor beta chains below come from one sample, sequenced in a study of cytomegalovirus exposure and HLA in healthy donors. The repertoire was sequenced with immunoSEQ multiplex PCR; TCRdb's copy has only in-frame clones and lacks some. The sample carries 120,000 to 150,000 clones, 91% recorded once. The sequenced sample was PBMCs. The receptors stem from a man aged 18 to 30 in good health and CMV-seronegative.

This sequence joins TRBV6-6 and TRBJ2-7; 7 bases are shared with TRBD2. CDR3 length: 14 amino acids. After removal of 7 bases from V and 2 bases from J, the junction contained 8 bases not matched to a gene. Germline-derived CDR1 and CDR2 are MNHNY and SVGAGI (reference sequence). CDR3 sequence: CASNEGGRPYEQYF. In nucleotides, the CDR3 is TGTGCCAGCAACGAGGGCGGGAGACCCTACGAGCAGTACTTC.

V gene TRBV19 combines with J gene TRBJ1-5, with TRBD1 matching 9 bases. The CDR3 is made up of 17 amino acids. Germline V gene lookup returns CDR1 LNHDA and CDR2 SQIVND (reference sequence). J was trimmed by 0 bases and V by 6 bases; bases with no gene match: 9. CDR3 loop: CASSRRTGVNSNQPQHF. The CDR3 region has the DNA TGTGCCAGTAGCCGCCGGACAGGGGTTAATAGCAATCAGCCCCAGCATTTT. Filled out from reference TRBV19 and TRBJ1-5, the complete variable domain reads DGGITQSPKYLFRKEGQNVTLSCEQNLNHDAMYWYRQDPGQGLRLIYYSQIVNDFQKGDIAEGYSVSREKKESFPLTVTSAQKNPTAFYLCASSRRTGVNSNQPQHFGDGTRLSIL.

The J gene is TRBJ2-7, the V gene TRBV9; 8 bases are shared with TRBD1. The V gene end was trimmed by 2 bases and the J gene end by 5 bases; junction bases not matched to a gene: 3. This CDR3 spans 13 amino acids. Germline CDR1 is SGDLS and CDR2 is YYNGEE. CDR3 residues: CASSVGQANEQYF. The DNA for the CDR3 is TGTGCCAGCAGCGTGGGACAGGCCAACGAGCAGTACTTC.

This clone was recorded once. This sequence joins TRBV29-1 and TRBJ1-1, with a tentative D call TRBD1 (6 bases). Germline CDR1 SQVTM, CDR2 ANQGSEA. The CDR3 runs to 13 residues. Between the trimmed V and J ends, which lost 5 bases and 1 base, there was a span of 11 bases. Written as DNA, the CDR3 is TGCAGCGTTCGAATGGGGGCGAACACTGAAGCTTTCTTT. Amino acids: CSVRMGANTEAFF.

The chain employs TRBV7-6 and TRBJ2-5; 7 bases match TRBD1. V shed 4 bases and J 1 base; nucleotides not matched to a gene: 12. The CDR3 has 17 amino acids. Germline V CDR1 and CDR2: SGHVS, FNYEAQ. The CDR3 loop is CASSYAPGDSLQETQYF. In nucleotides, the CDR3 is TGTGCCAGCAGCTACGCCCCCGGGGACAGCCTCCAAGAGACCCAGTACTTC.

CDR3 DNA: TGCGCCAGCAGCGCCCTAACAGGGGCAGATACGCAGTATTTT. As protein: CASSALTGADTQYF. The V gene is TRBV4-3, the J gene TRBJ2-3; TRBD1 matches at 7 bases. The length of the CDR3 is 14 residues. Germline V gene lookup returns CDR1 LGHNA and CDR2 YSLEER. Trimming took 5 bases from V and 4 from J; bases not matched to a gene: 6.

The chain uses TRBV5-1 and TRBJ2-5, with a tentative D call TRBD2 (6 bases). V lost 0 bases to trimming and J lost 5 bases, with 17 bases between them. Germline lookup yields CDR1 SGHRS and CDR2 YFSETQ. The CDR3 totals 16 residues. The CDR3 spells CASSLVGSEGPETQYF. Here the CDR3 DNA reads TGCGCCAGCAGCTTGGTGGGATCGGAGGGCCCGGAGACCCAGTACTTC.